The clone carrying this T cell receptor (beta chain) was detected many times. CDR3 regions of TCR beta were amplified from RNA transcripts. Second-round multiplex PCR came after first-round RT-PCR with HTBI primers. TCRdb fed the multiplex PCR reads into MiXCR, producing one record per CDR3 protein. The table has almost 750,000 distinct CDR3 sequences, 35% to 50% seen once. The data derive from a study of Graves' ophthalmopathy and Graves' hyperthyroidism. Study background: Untreated patients at initial diagnosis provided peripheral blood.

There are 15 residues in the CDR3. The germline V and J ends were trimmed by 7 bases and 2 bases, with 12 bases remaining between them. CDR1 ENHRY and CDR2 SYGVKD come from the germline V gene. The specimen sequenced was peripheral blood. The sequence derives from an adult man with Graves' ophthalmopathy. The chain links TRBV10-3 to TRBJ2-6; possible D gene TRBD1, 6 bases. The CDR3 loop is CAITDRLAGANVLTF. In DNA, the CDR3 is TGTGCCATCACCGACAGGTTGGCTGGGGCCAACGTCCTGACTTTC.